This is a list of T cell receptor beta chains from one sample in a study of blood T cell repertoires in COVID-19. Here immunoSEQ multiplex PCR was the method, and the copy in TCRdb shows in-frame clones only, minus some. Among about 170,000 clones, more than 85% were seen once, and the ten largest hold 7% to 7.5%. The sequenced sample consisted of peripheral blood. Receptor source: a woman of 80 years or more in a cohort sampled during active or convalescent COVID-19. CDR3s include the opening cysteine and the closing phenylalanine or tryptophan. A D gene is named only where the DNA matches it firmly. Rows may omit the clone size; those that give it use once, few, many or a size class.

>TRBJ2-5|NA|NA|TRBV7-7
TGTGCCAGCAGCCCTCAAGAGACCCAGTACTTC
CASSPQETQYF
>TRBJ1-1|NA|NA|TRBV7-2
TGTGCCAGCAGCTTCCCCGACAGCATGAACACTGAAGCTTTCTTT
CASSFPDSMNTEAFF
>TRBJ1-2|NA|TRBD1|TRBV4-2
TGTGCCAGCAGCCAAGATCGGGAGGGACAGCCAGGAGGCTACACCTTC
CASSQDREGQPGGYTF
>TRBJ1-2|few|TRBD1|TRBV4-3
TGCGCCAGCAGCCAAGATATAGGACAGGGGAACTATGGCTACACCTTC
CASSQDIGQGNYGYTF
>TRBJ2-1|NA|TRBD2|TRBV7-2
TGTGCCAGCAGCTTAGTTGAGGGACTAGCGGGAGAGCAGTTCTTC
CASSLVEGLAGEQFF
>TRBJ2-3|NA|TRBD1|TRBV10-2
TGCGCCAGCAGTGGACCGGGACAGGGCACAGATACGCAGTATTTT
CASSGPGQGTDTQYF
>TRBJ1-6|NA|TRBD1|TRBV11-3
TGTGCCAGCAGCCAAGGACAGGGGGATTCACCCCTCCACTTT
CASSQGQGDSPLHF
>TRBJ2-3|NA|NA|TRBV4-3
TGCGCCAGCAGCCAAGACTGGTCTCAGTCAGATACGCAGTATTTT
CASSQDWSQSDTQYF
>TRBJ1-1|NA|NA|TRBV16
TGTGCCAGCAGCCAGATTGAGGGCCACAAATCTGAAGCTTTCTTT
CASSQIEGHKSEAFF
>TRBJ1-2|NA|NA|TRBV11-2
TGTGCCAGCAGCCCTGAAGTGGGGAGCGGCTACACCTTC
CASSPEVGSGYTF
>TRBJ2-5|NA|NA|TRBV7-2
TGTGCCAGCAGCTTAGCTCTGGGCAGGGTTACCCTCTCCGACTTC
CASSLALGRVTLSDF
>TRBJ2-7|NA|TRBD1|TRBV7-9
TGTGCCAGCAGCATCGGACAGGGGGCTTGGGAGCAGTACTTC
CASSIGQGAWEQYF
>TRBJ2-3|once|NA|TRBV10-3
TGTGCCATCAGTAACCGGGACAAGGACACAGATACGCAGTATTTT
CAISNRDKDTDTQYF
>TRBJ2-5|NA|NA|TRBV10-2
TGCGCCAGCACTTGGCGGGAGACCCAGTACTTC
CASTWRETQYF
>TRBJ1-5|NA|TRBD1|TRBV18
TGTGCCAGCTCAACAGGGGCGGGAGGTCAGCCCCAGCATTTT
CASSTGAGGQPQHF
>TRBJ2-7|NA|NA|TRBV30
TGTGCCTGGGGCTGGGACATTACCTACGAGCAGTACTTC
CAWGWDITYEQYF
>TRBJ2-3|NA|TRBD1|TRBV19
TGTGCCAGTAGCCCCCGGGGACAGGGACATAAGTTGAGCACAGATACGCAGTATTTT
CASSPRGQGHKLSTDTQYF
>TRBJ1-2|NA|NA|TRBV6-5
TGTGCCAGCAGGTGGGGGCCCTATGGCTACACCTTC
CASRWGPYGYTF
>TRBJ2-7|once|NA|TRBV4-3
TGCGCCAGCAGCCAAGGGGGGGGGCCCAACGAGCAGTACTTC
CASSQGGGPNEQYF
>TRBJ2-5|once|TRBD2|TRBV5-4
TGTGCCAGCAGCGGGACTAGAAACCAAGAGACCCAGTACTTC
CASSGTRNQETQYF
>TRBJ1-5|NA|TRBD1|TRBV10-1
TGCGCCACTGAAAGGGGGCCTCATCAGCCCCAGCATTTT
CATERGPHQPQHF
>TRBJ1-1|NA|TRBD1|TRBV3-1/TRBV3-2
TGTGCCAGCAGCCCATGGGACAGGGTGAACACTGAAGCTTTCTTT
CASSPWDRVNTEAFF
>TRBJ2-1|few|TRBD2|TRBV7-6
TGTGCCAGCAGCTTAGAGGCTAGCGGGCAATACAATGAGCAGTTCTTC
CASSLEASGQYNEQFF
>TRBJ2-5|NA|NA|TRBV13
TGTGCCAGCAGCTTACCCTTTAGGGGGAGAGAGACCCAGTACTTC
CASSLPFRGRETQYF
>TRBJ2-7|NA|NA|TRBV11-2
TGTGCCAGCAGCCCCCGGGTACCCTACGAGCAGTACTTC
CASSPRVPYEQYF
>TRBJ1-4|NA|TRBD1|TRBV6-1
TGTGCCAGCAGTGAAGCCCCGGGACAGGATACTGCAACTAATGAAAAACTGTTTTTT
CASSEAPGQDTATNEKLFF
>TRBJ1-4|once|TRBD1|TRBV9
TGTGCCAGCAGCGTAGGTTCGACAGGGGGGGTGGATGAAAAACTGTTTTTT
CASSVGSTGGVDEKLFF
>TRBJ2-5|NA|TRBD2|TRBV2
TGTGCCAGCACACTTAAGACTAGCGGGAGGCCGGGAGAGACCCAGTACTTC
CASTLKTSGRPGETQYF
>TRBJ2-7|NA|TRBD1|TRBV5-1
TGCGCCAGCAGCTCGGGACAGGGGATGGGCGAGCAGTACTTC
CASSSGQGMGEQYF
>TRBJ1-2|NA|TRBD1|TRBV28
TGTGCCAGCAGCTCACAGGGGGTGGATGGCTACACCTTC
CASSSQGVDGYTF
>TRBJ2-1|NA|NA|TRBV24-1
TGTGCCACCAGTGACCCTAGATTGGACAATGAGCAGTTCTTC
CATSDPRLDNEQFF
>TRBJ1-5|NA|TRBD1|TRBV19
TGTGCCAGTAGTATTCAGGGGGCGGGCAATCAGCCCCAGCATTTT
CASSIQGAGNQPQHF
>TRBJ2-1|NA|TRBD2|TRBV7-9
TGTGCCAGCAGCCATCTTCGGGAGGGGCACAATGAGCAGTTCTTC
CASSHLREGHNEQFF
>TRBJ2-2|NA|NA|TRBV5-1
TGCGCCAGCAGCTTGGGATCCAGGGTAGTAGCCGGGGAGCTGTTTTTT
CASSLGSRVVAGELFF
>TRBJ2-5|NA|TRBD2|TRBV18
TGTGCCAGCTCAAAAAGGACTAGCGGGACAGGGCCAGAGACCCAGTACTTC
CASSKRTSGTGPETQYF
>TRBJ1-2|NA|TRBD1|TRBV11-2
TGTGCCAGCAGCTTAACGGGACAGGTTCAGGGCTACACCTTC
CASSLTGQVQGYTF
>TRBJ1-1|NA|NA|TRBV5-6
TGTGCCAGCAGCTTGATGGAACGTAGGGGCACTGAAGCTTTCTTT
CASSLMERRGTEAFF
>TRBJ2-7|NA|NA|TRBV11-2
TGTGCCAGCAGCTTAGGGGGCGGTTGGGCTCCCTCTGACTACGAGCAGTACTTC
CASSLGGGWAPSDYEQYF
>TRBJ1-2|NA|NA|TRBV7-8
TGTGCCAGCAGCCTCGACAGCTATGGCTACACCTTC
CASSLDSYGYTF
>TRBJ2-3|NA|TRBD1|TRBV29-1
TGCAGCGTTCGACAGGGAGATACGCAGTATTTT
CSVRQGDTQYF
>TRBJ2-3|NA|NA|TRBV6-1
TGTGCCAGCAGTGAAGCGAGTCATCCCGAAGATACGCAGTATTTT
CASSEASHPEDTQYF
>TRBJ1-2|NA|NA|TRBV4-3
TGCGCCAGCAGCCAAGATTCCCGACAGAACTATGGCTACACCTTC
CASSQDSRQNYGYTF
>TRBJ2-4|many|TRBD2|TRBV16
TGTGCCAGCAGCCAAGGGGGACTAGAAGTGGACAAAAACATTCAGTACTTC
CASSQGGLEVDKNIQYF
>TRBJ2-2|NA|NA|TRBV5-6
TGTGCCAGCAGCTCGCTAGCGACGGTCACCGGGGAGCTGTTTTTT
CASSSLATVTGELFF
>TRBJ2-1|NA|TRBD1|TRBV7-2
TGTGCCAGCAGCTTAGGAGGGGGCCTTTACAATGAGCAGTTCTTC
CASSLGGGLYNEQFF
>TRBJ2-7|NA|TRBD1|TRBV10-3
TGTGCCATCAGTGAGCCGACAGGGATAGACGAGCAGTACTTC
CAISEPTGIDEQYF
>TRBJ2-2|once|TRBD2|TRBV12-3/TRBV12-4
TGTGCCAGCTCCTTACGGGGGGGCGGGGAGCTGTTTTTT
CASSLRGGGELFF
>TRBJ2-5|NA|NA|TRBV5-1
TGCGCCAGCAGCTCAACTACAGGGCAAGAGACCCAGTACTTC
CASSSTTGQETQYF
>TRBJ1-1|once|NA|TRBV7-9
TGTGCCAGCAGCTTTCTTCGTTCTCTGAACACTGAAGCTTTCTTT
CASSFLRSLNTEAFF
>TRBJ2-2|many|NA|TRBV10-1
TGCGCCAGCGGGGAGGACTGGACCAACACCGGGGAGCTGTTTTTT
CASGEDWTNTGELFF